This T cell receptor beta chain originates from a study of cytomegalovirus exposure and HLA in healthy donors. This clone has a handful of counts. The V end was cut by 2 bases, the J end by 10 bases, with 12 bases between. Germline V gives CDR1 SGHNT, CDR2 YENEEA. This CDR3 is 14 amino acids long. TCRdb keeps only in-frame clones here, not all; method: immunoSEQ multiplex PCR. The data show under 110,000 clones, about 88% seen once. Specimen: PBMCs. The chain combines TRBV11-3 with TRBJ1-6, with D unclear. The sequence derives from a woman between 18 and 30 years old in good health and CMV-seropositive. CDR3 in DNA: TGTGCCAGCAGCTTAAGCCTACCGGGATCACCCCTCCACTTT. Protein sequence: CASSLSLPGSPLHF.